These 28 T cell receptor beta chains share one sample of origin, sequenced in a study of Graves' ophthalmopathy and Graves' hyperthyroidism. The sequenced template was RNA, covering the TCR beta CDR3 region. HTBI-primed first-round RT-PCR preceded second-round multiplex PCR. Via MiXCR, TCRdb re-called the multiplex PCR reads, giving one row per CDR3 protein. The repertoire holds hundreds of thousands of distinct CDR3 sequences, with 21% as singletons. Sequences were obtained from peripheral blood. These receptors came from a woman between 18 and 29 years old with stable Graves' hyperthyroidism.

Notes on this clonotype: This may come from a read error, since a much larger clone is one base off. CDR3 DNA: TGTGCCAGCGGGCGGCAAGAGACCAAGTACTTC. Protein product: CASGRQETKYF. The rearrangement uses TRBV6-1 and TRBJ2-5, with D hard to call. The CDR3 is 11 residues long. CDR1 MNHNS and CDR2 SASEGT come from the germline V gene.

The sample holds many counts of this clonotype. The chain couples TRBV27 to TRBJ1-2; maybe TRBD1 (6 bases). The CDR3 contains 14 residues. V dropped 5 bases and J dropped 4 bases, with 14 bases sitting between them. CDR1 is MNHEY and CDR2 is SMNVEV in the germline V gene (reference sequence). CDR3: CASSRLTGSYGYTF. The CDR3 DNA reads as TGTGCCAGCAGTCGCCTCACAGGGTCCTATGGCTACACCTTC.

This clonotype occurred many times. The chain employs TRBV27 and TRBJ2-7, with 7 bases lining up with TRBD2. The CDR3 is 15 residues long. Germline V gives CDR1 MNHEY, CDR2 SMNVEV (reference sequence). J was trimmed by 0 bases and V by 4 bases; bases with no gene match: 6. The CDR3 loop reads CASSSSGVSSYEQYF. The DNA of the CDR3 is TGTGCCAGCAGTTCCAGCGGGGTCAGCTCCTACGAGCAGTACTTC.

The table lists this clonotype with many counts. The chain joins TRBV6-5 to TRBJ1-5; D might be TRBD1 (5 bases). The CDR3 runs 14 residues. Trimming pared 5 bases from V and 9 bases from J, leaving 17 bases between. Germline V lookup: CDR1 MNHEY, CDR2 SVGAGI. CDR3 sequence reads: CASSPASSGGPQHF. CDR3 DNA sequence: TGTGCCAGCAGTCCCGCGAGTAGTGGGGGGCCCCAGCATTTT.

CDR3 bases: TGTGCCAGCAGTACCTCCCGGGACACCACCTACGAGCAGTACTTC. This sequence encodes CASSTSRDTTYEQYF. The rearrangement links TRBV27 to TRBJ2-7; tentatively, D is TRBD1 (6 bases). This CDR3 spans 15 amino acids. Germline CDR1 reads MNHEY; CDR2 reads SMNVEV (reference sequence). The V end lost 5 bases, the J end lost 2 bases, and 16 bases lay between the germline ends.

Many counts were recorded for this clonotype. The chain has TRBV12-5 and TRBJ1-2, with 7 nucleotides matching TRBD1. This CDR3 contains 13 residues. In germline, CDR1 is LGHNT, CDR2 FRNRAP. The V gene end was trimmed by 5 bases and the J gene end by 8 bases; junction bases not matched to a gene: 8. CDR3 amino acids: CASGTGGTAGYTF. DNA of the CDR3: TGTGCTAGTGGTACGGGAGGGACAGCCGGCTACACCTTC.

This rearrangement joins TRBV18 to TRBJ2-5; no firm D call. Trimming stripped 3 bases from V and 5 bases from J, with 13 bases between. CDR1 and CDR2 from the germline V gene are KGHSH and LQKENI. The length of the CDR3 is 14 residues. CDR3 in amino acids: CASSPVSIPETQYF. As DNA, the CDR3 is TGTGCCAGCTCACCGGTCAGTATCCCGGAGACCCAGTACTTC.

This clonotype was counted at least ten times. V gene TRBV13 combines with J gene TRBJ2-7; D remains ambiguous. Germline V gene data show CDR1 as PRHDT and CDR2 as FYEKMQ (reference sequence). This CDR3 is built from 13 residues. Trimming removed 1 base at V and 5 bases at J, with 9 bases between. CDR3 in amino acids: CASSLEWPNEQYF. The CDR3 coding sequence is TGTGCCAGCAGCTTAGAGTGGCCGAACGAGCAGTACTTC.

This clonotype was seen at least ten times. V usage is TRBV7-2 and J usage is TRBJ2-7, with TRBD1 matching over 7 bases. V was clipped by 5 bases and J by 0 bases; unmatched bases: 7. The CDR3 covers 15 residues. Germline-derived CDR1 and CDR2 are SGHTA and FQGNSA. The CDR3 spells CASSVDRVSSYEQYF. DNA for the CDR3: TGTGCCAGCAGCGTAGACAGGGTGAGCTCCTACGAGCAGTACTTC.

This clonotype was picked up many times. The chain carries TRBV7-9 and TRBJ2-7, with 10 bases lining up with TRBD1. V gave up 7 bases and J gave up 3 bases; unmatched junction bases: 9. This CDR3 comprises 15 residues. The germline CDR1 and CDR2 sequences are SEHNR and FQNEAQ (reference sequence). CDR3 loop: CASTSLRDRGYEQYF. The CDR3 coding sequence is TGTGCCAGCACCTCCCTTAGGGACAGGGGCTACGAGCAGTACTTC.

This clonotype was observed at least ten times. V usage is TRBV28 and J usage is TRBJ2-7; 9 bases match TRBD2. This CDR3 region has 17 residues. With 3 bases clipped from V and 0 bases from J, the junction kept 9 bases outside the gene matches. Germline V gene sequence: CDR1 MDHEN, CDR2 SYDVKM. The CDR3 nucleotides read TGTGCCAGCAGTTTCCAATTAGCGGGAGTTCCCTCCTACGAGCAGTACTTC. This gives the protein CASSFQLAGVPSYEQYF.

This clonotype was seen ten or more times. The rearrangement links TRBV6-2 or TRBV6-3 to TRBJ1-5, with D unclear. Germline CDR1 reads MNHEY; CDR2 reads SVGEGT. This CDR3 has 13 residues. V gave up 3 bases and J gave up 3 bases, with 6 bases separating them. In nucleotides, the CDR3 is TGTGCCAGCAGTTATAGCGTCAATCAGCCCCAGCATTTT. Its protein product is CASSYSVNQPQHF.

This clonotype was recorded at least ten times. This chain links TRBV6-1 with TRBJ2-7, with 8 bases matching TRBD1. CDR1 and CDR2 (germline): MNHNS, SASEGT. Trimming took 3 bases from V and 4 from J; bases not matched to a gene: 5. There are 14 residues in the CDR3. CDR3 in amino acids: CASSDPRQGYEQYF. The CDR3 DNA sequence: TGTGCCAGCAGTGACCCACGACAGGGGTACGAGCAGTACTTC.

This clonotype showed up many times. The CDR3 coding sequence is TGTGCCACCAGTGATTCTGGTTACTACGAGCAGTACTTC. This sequence encodes CATSDSGYYEQYF. The rearrangement links TRBV24-1 to TRBJ2-7; D is uncertain. Germline V gene lookup returns CDR1 KGHDR and CDR2 SFDVKD. The CDR3 loop spans 13 amino acids. V was cut by 2 bases and J by 3 bases, with 7 bases left in between.

This clonotype was recorded many times. The chain has TRBV6-2 or TRBV6-3 and TRBJ2-5, with no clear D. V was cut by 6 bases and J by 5 bases, with 13 bases left in between. Germline CDR1 reads MNHEY; CDR2 reads SVGEGT. This CDR3 spans 13 amino acids. For the CDR3, the DNA is TGTGCCAGCAGCCCTCGGCCGGAGGAGACCCAGTACTTC. Translating it yields CASSPRPEETQYF.

This clonotype has at least ten counts. The V gene is TRBV20-1, the J gene TRBJ2-5; no definite D call. The germline V gene encodes CDR1 DFQATT and CDR2 SNEGSKA (reference sequence). Trimming shortened V by 1 base and J by 1 base, and 7 bases separated the two germline ends. This CDR3 has 13 residues. The DNA for the CDR3 is TGCAGTGCTAGAGCGGGCACCCAAGAGACCCAGTACTTC. Amino acid sequence: CSARAGTQETQYF.

This clonotype came up many times. This chain uses TRBV4-1 with TRBJ2-4; unclear D gene. Germline V gene sequence: CDR1 MGHRA, CDR2 YSYEKL. V was pared by 5 bases and J by 2 bases, with 16 bases between. The CDR3 has 16 amino acids. The CDR3 is CASSYPSDTSKNIQYF. CDR3 coding DNA: TGCGCCAGCAGCTACCCATCGGATACCTCCAAAAACATTCAGTACTTC.

This clonotype was recorded at least ten times. V usage is TRBV7-2 and J usage is TRBJ2-7; weak D call: TRBD1 (5 bases). Germline V lookup: CDR1 SGHTA, CDR2 FQGNSA. V dropped 4 bases and J dropped 6 bases, with 10 bases sitting between them. The CDR3 sequence is 12 residues long. The CDR3 sequence is CASSSGWGEQYF. CDR3 sequence (DNA): TGTGCCAGCAGCTCAGGGTGGGGCGAGCAGTACTTC.

The sample holds many counts of this clonotype. This sequence joins TRBV5-1 and TRBJ2-2; D gene ambiguous. Trimming left V 0 bases short and J 5 bases short, with 8 bases between. Germline V gene data show CDR1 as SGHRS and CDR2 as YFSETQ. The CDR3 totals 14 residues. CDR3 DNA: TGCGCCAGCAGCTTGGAGCTCCAAACCGGGGAGCTGTTTTTT. Amino acids: CASSLELQTGELFF.

This clonotype has a count of ten or more. The chain has TRBV6-5 and TRBJ1-1, with D perhaps TRBD1 (6 bases). The germline gives CDR1 MNHEY, CDR2 SVGAGI. The ends were cut back, 7 bases at V and 1 base at J, with 16 bases in the middle. CDR3 length: 15 amino acids. DNA for the CDR3: TGTGCCAGCAATCCGTGGGGGGCGGAGAACACTGAAGCTTTCTTT. The encoded protein is CASNPWGAENTEAFF.

At least ten counts were recorded for this clonotype. V usage is TRBV30 and J usage is TRBJ2-2; D gene unclear. The V gene's germline CDR1 is GTSNPN and CDR2 SVGIG (reference sequence). V was cut by 0 bases and J by 2 bases, with 10 bases left in between. CDR3 size: 15 residues. CDR3 protein: CAWSVRRPNTGELFF. The CDR3 nucleotides read TGTGCCTGGAGTGTACGGCGGCCTAACACCGGGGAGCTGTTTTTT.

There are many counts of this clonotype. V is TRBV7-9 and J is TRBJ1-2, with TRBD1 matching over 10 bases. Looked up from germline, CDR1 is SEHNR and CDR2 is FQNEAQ (reference sequence). CDR3 size: 15 residues. With 6 bases clipped from V and 2 bases from J, the junction kept 6 bases outside the gene matches. CDR3 in amino acids: CASRPGTGVNYGYTF. DNA of the CDR3: TGTGCCAGCAGACCCGGGACAGGGGTGAACTATGGCTACACCTTC. The variable domain in full, completed from reference TRBV7-9 and TRBJ1-2, reads DTGVSQNPRHKITKRGQNVTFRCDPISEHNRLYWYRQTLGQGPEFLTYFQNEAQLEKSRLLSDRFSAERPKGSFSTLEIQRTEQGDSAMYLCASRPGTGVNYGYTFGSGTRLTVV.

The chain carries TRBV28 and TRBJ1-1; D call uncertain. V lost 3 bases to trimming and J lost 4 bases, with 12 bases between them. CDR3 length equals 14 residues. The germline gives CDR1 MDHEN, CDR2 SYDVKM. This CDR3 reads CASSLSGVPTEAFF. The CDR3 DNA sequence: TGTGCCAGCAGTTTGTCTGGGGTCCCCACTGAAGCTTTCTTT.

This clonotype was found once. The chain is built from TRBV5-1 and TRBJ1-1; TRBD1 agrees at 10 bases. With 6 bases clipped from V and 6 bases from J, the junction kept 8 bases outside the gene matches. CDR1 is SGHRS, CDR2 YFSETQ, per germline. The CDR3 has 14 amino acids. The CDR3 protein is CASNTGTGDSEAFF. CDR3 nucleotide sequence: TGCGCCAGCAATACTGGGACAGGGGACTCTGAAGCTTTCTTT.

This clonotype came up many times. V is TRBV12-3 or TRBV12-4 and J is TRBJ2-2, with TRBD2 matching 8 bases. The CDR3 length is 15 residues. With 5 bases clipped from V and 6 bases from J, the junction kept 8 bases outside the gene matches. The CDR3 region has the DNA TGTGCCAGCAGTCTTAGCGGGGATAGGGCCGGGGAGCTGTTTTTT. Encoded protein: CASSLSGDRAGELFF.

This clonotype was counted at least ten times. This chain connects TRBV6-4 to TRBJ2-5, with 8 bases fitting TRBD2. With V trimmed by 2 bases and J by 4 bases, 15 bases remained unmatched. Germline V gene sequence: CDR1 MRHNA, CDR2 SNTAGT. CDR3 length equals 18 residues. In nucleotides, the CDR3 is TGTGCCAGCAGTGACGGCGAACTAGCGGCCCCGATGGGAGAGACCCAGTACTTC. This codes for CASSDGELAAPMGETQYF.

This clonotype was seen repeatedly, ten times or more. The chain recombines TRBV20-1 with TRBJ1-1, with D possibly matching TRBD1 (5 bases). Germline CDR1 DFQATT, CDR2 SNEGSKA (reference sequence). The CDR3 contains 13 residues. V lost 1 base and J 8 bases, leaving 14 bases between the germline ends. Here the CDR3 reads CSARVGNPGEAFF. The DNA for the CDR3 is TGCAGTGCTAGAGTCGGCAACCCAGGGGAAGCTTTCTTT.

This clonotype was detected many times. The V call is TRBV25-1, the J call TRBJ2-5; 7 bases are shared with TRBD1. Looked up from germline, CDR1 is MGHDK and CDR2 is SYGVNS. J gave up 1 base and V 7 bases, and 12 bases lay outside the gene matches. This CDR3 has 16 residues. CDR3 sequence reads: CASTKPLQGTQETQYF. The CDR3 DNA reads TGTGCCAGCACGAAGCCGCTACAGGGGACCCAAGAGACCCAGTACTTC.